Below, one T cell receptor (beta chain) is given with its context. Individual cDNA molecules in this library carried unique molecular identifiers. TCRdb reprocessed the RACE reads via MiXCR and lists one record per CDR3 protein. Of about 120,000 distinct CDR3 sequences listed, approximately 10% are singletons. These data come from a study of human T cells and chemical hapten exposure. Time point specified: patch test 3, about 24 weeks after DPC sensitization. Sample treatment: therapeutic diphenylcyclopropenone sensitization with weekly scalp DPC. Germline trimming cut 2 bases from V and 4 bases from J; bases unmatched to any gene: 14. The CDR3 contains 18 residues. Per germline, CDR1 MNHNS and CDR2 SASEGT.

Sequencing used whole blood, obtained in connection with sensitization to the hapten diphenylcyclopropenone (DPC). The sequence was collected from a woman in her fifties or sixties with alopecia areata. Some clones in this sample may be carry-over from other donors' samples. The chain couples TRBV6-1 to TRBJ2-3; 8 bases are shared with TRBD1. The CDR3 loop reads CASSELLGQGGYADTQYF. DNA for the CDR3: TGTGCCAGCAGTGAACTACTCGGACAGGGCGGGTACGCAGATACGCAGTATTTT.